This entry concerns a single T cell receptor beta chain. Its cognate antigen is unknown. The sample originates from a study of cytomegalovirus exposure and HLA in healthy donors. The study's findings and limits: Researchers catalogued around 150 TCR beta chains as cytomegalovirus-associated. High sensitivity and specificity were reportedly achieved when the classifier diagnosed cytomegalovirus status. In vitro experiments confirmed that a few CMV-associated chains were specific for CMV antigens. Rarity characterized most TCR sequences, yet some public TCRs appeared in many donors.

Deletions cut 5 bases from V and 1 base from J, with 12 bases between. From germline, CDR1 is SGDLS and CDR2 YYNGEE. The CDR3 runs to 14 residues. Profiled with immunoSEQ multiplex PCR; TCRdb holds only in-frame clones, not every one. This sample yields approximately 60,000 clones, of which approximately 92% are seen a single time; roughly 3% belongs to the top ten. Sample: PBMCs. This clonotype was sampled from a young man in good health and CMV-seronegative. The J gene is TRBJ2-5, the V gene TRBV9; possibly TRBD1 for D (6 bases). Here the CDR3 DNA reads TGTGCCAGCAGTCTTGGACAGCCCCAAGAGACCCAGTACTTC. Its translation is CASSLGQPQETQYF. The full variable domain, its missing parts supplied by reference TRBV9 and TRBJ2-5, is DSGVTQTPKHLITATGQRVTLRCSPRSGDLSVYWYQQSLDQGLQFLIQYYNGEERAKGNILERFSAQQFPDLHSELNLSSLELGDSALYFCASSLGQPQETQYFGPGTRLLVL.